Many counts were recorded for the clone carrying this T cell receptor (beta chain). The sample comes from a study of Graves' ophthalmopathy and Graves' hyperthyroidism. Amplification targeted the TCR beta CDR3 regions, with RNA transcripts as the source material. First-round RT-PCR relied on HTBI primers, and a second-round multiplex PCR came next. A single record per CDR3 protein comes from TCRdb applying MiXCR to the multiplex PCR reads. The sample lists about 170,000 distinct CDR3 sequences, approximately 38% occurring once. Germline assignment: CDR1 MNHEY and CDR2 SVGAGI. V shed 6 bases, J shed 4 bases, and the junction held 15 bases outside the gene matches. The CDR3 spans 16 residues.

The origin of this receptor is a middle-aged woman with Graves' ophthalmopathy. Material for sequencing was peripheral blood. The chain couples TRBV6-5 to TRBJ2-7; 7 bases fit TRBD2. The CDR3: CASRRGARMGGYEQYF. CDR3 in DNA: TGTGCCAGCAGACGCGGGGCCCGAATGGGGGGGTACGAGCAGTACTTC.